Sequencing of this T cell receptor beta chain was carried out in a study of T cells after yellow fever vaccination. Between the trimmed V and J ends, which lost 3 bases and 5 bases, there was a span of 5 bases. In germline, CDR1 is SGDLS, CDR2 YYNGEE. The CDR3 spans 11 residues. This clonotype came up a few times. Each CDR3 protein gets one entry after TCRdb re-called the 5' RACE reads with MiXCR. The sample has more than 450,000 distinct CDR3 sequences, 20% to 25% seen once. The chain has TRBV9 and TRBJ2-5; no firm D call. The TCR sequence derives from a man aged 18 to 35 who received the YFV17D yellow fever vaccine. This specimen consisted of PBMCs, obtained about 20 days after the first yellow fever vaccination. This CDR3 reads CASSGMETQYF. CDR3 nucleotides: TGTGCCAGCAGCGGTATGGAGACCCAGTACTTC.